This section outlines one T cell receptor (beta chain) sequence together with its context. Assay used: immunoSEQ multiplex PCR; TCRdb lists only in-frame clones, some missing. The repertoire has around 100,000 clones, less than 90% of them found once; the top ten carry 15% to 20%. The CDR3 sequence is 15 residues long. Trimming took 5 bases from V and 3 from J; bases not matched to a gene: 7. CDR1 and CDR2 from the germline V gene are MNHEY and SVGAGI. These data belong to a study of control samples from healthy donors and cancer patients. Material for sequencing was blood. This chain links TRBV6-5 with TRBJ2-5; 9 bases are a match to TRBD1. This receptor was obtained from a woman aged 45-65 years in good health. The CDR3 loop reads CASSITGTGKETQYF. CDR3 DNA sequence: TGTGCCAGCAGTATAACCGGGACAGGGAAAGAGACCCAGTACTTC.